The source of this T cell receptor beta chain is a study of human T cells and chemical hapten exposure. Overall study: In the sensitization step, 2% DPC was placed on about 2 cm by about 2 cm of upper inner arm skin.

Specified time point: patch test 3, about 24 weeks after DPC sensitization. The treatment denotes: therapeutic diphenylcyclopropenone sensitization with weekly scalp DPC. This CDR3 is built from 15 residues. V was trimmed by 6 bases and J by 9 bases, leaving 21 bases between them. Germline V gene data show CDR1 as MRHNA and CDR2 as SNTAGT. Study-level findings and limits: Compared with pre-sensitization or healthy control sets, expanded TCRs clustered more. Donors had alopecia, so their immune response may differ from healthy people's.

TCRdb fed the RACE reads into MiXCR, producing one record per CDR3 protein. The sample consists of roughly 200,000 distinct CDR3 sequences, 20% to 25% of them appearing once. For this clonotype: Its target is not known.

The sequencing here drew on whole blood, taken in connection with sensitization to the hapten diphenylcyclopropenone (DPC). The rearrangement joins TRBV6-4 to TRBJ2-1, with D possibly called TRBD1 or TRBD2 (8 bases each). The receptor comes from a woman between 40 and 50 years old with alopecia areata. Some clones in this sample may be carry-over from other donors' samples. The CDR3 coding sequence is TGTGCCAGCAGCCCTTTAGCGGGACAGGCAGGTGAGCAGTTCTTC. Its protein product is CASSPLAGQAGEQFF.